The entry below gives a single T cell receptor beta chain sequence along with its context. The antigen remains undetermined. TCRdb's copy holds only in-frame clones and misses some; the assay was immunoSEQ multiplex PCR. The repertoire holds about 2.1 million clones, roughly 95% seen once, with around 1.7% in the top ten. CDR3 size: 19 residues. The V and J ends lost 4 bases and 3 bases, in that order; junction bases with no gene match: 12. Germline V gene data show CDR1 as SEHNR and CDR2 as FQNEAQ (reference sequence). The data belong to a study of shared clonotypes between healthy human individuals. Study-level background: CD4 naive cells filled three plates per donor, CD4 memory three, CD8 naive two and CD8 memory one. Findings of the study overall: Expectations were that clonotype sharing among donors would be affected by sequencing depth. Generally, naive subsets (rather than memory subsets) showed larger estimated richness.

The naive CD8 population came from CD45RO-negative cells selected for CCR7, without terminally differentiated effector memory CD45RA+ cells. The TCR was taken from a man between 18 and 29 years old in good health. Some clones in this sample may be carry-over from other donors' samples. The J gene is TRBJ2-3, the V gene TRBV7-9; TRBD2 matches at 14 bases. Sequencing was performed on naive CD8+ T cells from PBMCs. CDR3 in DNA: TGTGCCAGCAGCTCCGGACAGGGCCGGACTAGCGGGAGGACAGATACGCAGTATTTT. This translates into CASSSGQGRTSGRTDTQYF.